The 12 T cell receptor beta chains below were found in one sample sequenced in a study of T cell responses to AZD1222 COVID-19 vaccine. Repertoires were generated with immunoSEQ multiplex PCR, while TCRdb's copy carries only in-frame clones and drops some. The sample records some 150,000 clones, around 95% being singletons. This material consisted of peripheral blood, taken on day 0 of AZD1222 vaccination. The receptors derive from an adult in good health.

The chain couples TRBV6-2 or TRBV6-3 to TRBJ1-1; D perhaps matches TRBD1 (5 bases). Trimming pared 2 bases from V and 5 bases from J, leaving 12 bases between. The CDR3 consists of 14 residues. Germline V lookup: CDR1 MNHEY, CDR2 SVGEGT. CDR3 region: CASSYIVPGTEAFF. The CDR3 DNA follows: TGTGCCAGCAGTTACATAGTTCCAGGGACTGAAGCTTTCTTT.

The chain has TRBV10-3 and TRBJ2-2; no definite D call. The CDR3 spans 14 residues. V lost 2 bases and J lost 8, with 12 bases in between. Germline V lookup: CDR1 ENHRY, CDR2 SYGVKD. The CDR3 nucleotides are TGTGCCATCAGTGAGAGGAACGACGGAGGGGAGCTGTTTTTT. Translation gives CAISERNDGGELFF.

This sequence joins TRBV2 and TRBJ2-5; D possibly uses TRBD1 or TRBD2 (5 bases each). Trimming took off 4 bases at V and 5 bases at J, with 11 bases between the two ends. Looked up from germline, CDR1 is SNHLY and CDR2 is FYNNEI. The CDR3 spans 13 residues. CDR3 nucleotide sequence: TGTGCCAGCAGTGGGGAATGGGGGGAGACCCAGTACTTC. Translation gives CASSGEWGETQYF.

The chain employs TRBV2 and TRBJ2-3, with D possibly being TRBD1 (6 bases). V lost 0 bases and J 4 bases, leaving 11 bases between the germline ends. Germline CDR1 and CDR2: SNHLY and FYNNEI. The CDR3 has 15 residues. CDR3 nucleotides: TGTGCCAGCAGTGAAGCCTTAACAGGGTCAGATACGCAGTATTTT. It codes for CASSEALTGSDTQYF.

The rearrangement joins TRBV4-3 to TRBJ1-2, with D perhaps TRBD1 (5 bases). The germline CDR1 and CDR2 sequences are LGHNA and YSLEER. The CDR3 loop spans 15 amino acids. V lost 3 bases and J 8 bases, leaving 19 bases between the germline ends. CDR3 in DNA: TGCGCCAGCAGCCATCTACCGGGACGACATCGGGGCTACACCTTC. It codes for CASSHLPGRHRGYTF.

The chain uses TRBV27 and TRBJ2-5, with no clear D. Germline CDR1 reads MNHEY; CDR2 reads SMNVEV (reference sequence). The CDR3 is 16 amino acids. Trimming stripped 0 bases from V and 2 bases from J, with 13 bases between. CDR3 bases: TGTGCCAGCAGTTTATCAAAGGGTGGGGAACAAGAGACCCAGTACTTC. This gives the protein CASSLSKGGEQETQYF.

The rearrangement joins TRBV20-1 to TRBJ1-4; D call uncertain. V lost 3 bases and J lost 3, with 11 bases in between. Looked up from germline, CDR1 is DFQATT and CDR2 is SNEGSKA (reference sequence). There are 14 residues in the CDR3. CDR3 coding DNA: TGCAGTGCTAGTCCCATTCAGTCTAATGAAAAACTGTTTTTT. Translated: CSASPIQSNEKLFF.

J is TRBJ1-1 and V is TRBV18, with TRBD1 matching 9 bases. The CDR3 has 18 amino acids. CDR1 KGHSH and CDR2 LQKENI come from the germline V gene. V dropped 2 bases and J dropped 5; count of bases not matched to a gene: 15. The CDR3 sequence is CASSPVSTGGNFGTEAFF. The CDR3 DNA is TGTGCCAGCTCACCAGTCTCGACAGGGGGGAATTTCGGGACTGAAGCTTTCTTT.

The chain recombines TRBV10-3 with TRBJ1-1; the D is unclear. The CDR3 runs 11 residues. V lost 8 bases and J lost 7, with 11 bases in between. Germline loops: CDR1 ENHRY, CDR2 SYGVKD. The CDR3 region is CAIGSRGEAFF. The CDR3 DNA reads as TGTGCCATCGGCAGTCGTGGTGAAGCTTTCTTT.

The rearrangement joins TRBV7-9 to TRBJ1-2, with 8 bases aligning to TRBD1. J was trimmed by 8 bases and V by 5 bases; bases with no gene match: 10. The CDR3 loop spans 14 amino acids. Germline V lookup: CDR1 SEHNR, CDR2 FQNEAQ (reference sequence). In DNA, the CDR3 is TGTGCCAGCAGCCTCAAAGACAGGGGAGGAGGCTACACCTTC. This sequence encodes CASSLKDRGGGYTF.

V usage is TRBV7-9 and J usage is TRBJ2-7; D is perhaps TRBD2 (5 bases). Trimming pared 0 bases from V and 0 bases from J, leaving 9 bases between. This CDR3 spans 15 amino acids. The germline gives CDR1 SEHNR, CDR2 FQNEAQ (reference sequence). The CDR3 DNA is TGTGCCAGCAGCTTAGCCGGGGTGGGCTCCTACGAGCAGTACGTC. Its protein is CASSLAGVGSYEQYV.

The chain uses TRBV4-1 and TRBJ2-3; a weak D match, TRBD2 (6 bases). The CDR3 consists of 13 residues. The V gene's germline CDR1 is MGHRA and CDR2 YSYEKL. V was cut by 6 bases and J by 9 bases, with 16 bases left in between. CDR3 protein: CASSQLGGSTQYF. The CDR3 nucleotides read TGCGCCAGCAGTCAGTTGGGGGGATCGACGCAGTATTTT.